Described below is a single TCR beta chain sequence and its context. Its antigen is currently unknown. This entry is derived from a study of T cell repertoires in cytomegalovirus infection. Across the whole study: CMV infection and matching HLA type were both indicated by public TCR beta signatures.

This CDR3 is 16 amino acids long. From germline, CDR1 is SGHRS and CDR2 YFSETQ. Trimming took 4 bases from V and 0 from J; bases not matched to a gene: 7. Via MiXCR, TCRdb re-called the reads, giving one row per CDR3 protein. This sample has hundreds of thousands of distinct CDR3 sequences, with roughly 20% found just once. Whole-study findings and limits: Ex vivo, HLA-C-restricted CMV-specific TCR beta clonotypes prevailed over the rest of the response. Using cumulative public TCR beta family frequency, the authors identified those who carried CMV together with the relevant HLA.

The source is a human donor in good health (CMV status not recorded). Some clones in this sample may be carry-over from other donors' samples. Input material: PBMCs. This chain joins TRBV5-1 and TRBJ2-3; TRBD1 matches 8 bases. CDR3 in amino acids: CASSPRTGPSTDTQYF. The DNA for the CDR3 is TGCGCCAGCAGCCCAAGGACAGGGCCTAGCACAGATACGCAGTATTTT.